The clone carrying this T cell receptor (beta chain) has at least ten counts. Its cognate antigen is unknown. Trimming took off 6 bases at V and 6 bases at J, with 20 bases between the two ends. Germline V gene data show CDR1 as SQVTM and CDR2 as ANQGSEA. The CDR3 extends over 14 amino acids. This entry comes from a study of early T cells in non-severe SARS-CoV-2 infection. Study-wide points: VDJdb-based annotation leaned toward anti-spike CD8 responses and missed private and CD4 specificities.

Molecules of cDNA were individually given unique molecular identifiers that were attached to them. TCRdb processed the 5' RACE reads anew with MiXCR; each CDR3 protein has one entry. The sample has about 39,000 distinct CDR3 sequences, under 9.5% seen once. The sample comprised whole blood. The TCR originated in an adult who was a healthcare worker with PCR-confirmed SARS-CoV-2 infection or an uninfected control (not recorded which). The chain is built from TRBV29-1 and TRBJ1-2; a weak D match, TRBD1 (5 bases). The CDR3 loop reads CSVWTRERGDGYTF. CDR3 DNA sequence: TGCAGCGTGTGGACAAGGGAACGCGGGGATGGCTACACCTTC.